The clone carrying this TCR beta chain was seen a single time. Its antigen is not identified. This entry comes from a study of T cells in localized non-small cell lung cancer. The data were produced by immunoSEQ multiplex PCR, yet TCRdb's version contains in-frame clones alone and is incomplete. The table records 45,000 to 65,000 clones, around nine tenths of them present only once. Study-wide results and limits: Paired adjacent lung recovered a median roughly 54 of the top 100 tumor clones. Without multi-region sequencing, intratumor heterogeneity could not be excluded. Of the tissues analyzed, uninvolved adjacent lung showed maximal T cell clonality, greater than tumor. A higher density of T cells in blood coincided with extended overall survival.

The receptor comes from a man aged 35-75 years with stage I squamous cell lung carcinoma. The starting material was peripheral blood, obtained before any cancer treatment.

The CDR3 loop reads CASSGGTSSYNEQFF. The CDR3 coding sequence is TGTGCCAGCTCAGGCGGGACGAGCTCCTACAATGAGCAGTTCTTC. The chain is built from TRBV18 and TRBJ2-1; D might be TRBD2 (6 bases). Trimming stripped 5 bases from V and 0 bases from J, with 11 bases between. This CDR3 contains 15 residues. CDR1 and CDR2 from the germline V gene are KGHSH and LQKENI.